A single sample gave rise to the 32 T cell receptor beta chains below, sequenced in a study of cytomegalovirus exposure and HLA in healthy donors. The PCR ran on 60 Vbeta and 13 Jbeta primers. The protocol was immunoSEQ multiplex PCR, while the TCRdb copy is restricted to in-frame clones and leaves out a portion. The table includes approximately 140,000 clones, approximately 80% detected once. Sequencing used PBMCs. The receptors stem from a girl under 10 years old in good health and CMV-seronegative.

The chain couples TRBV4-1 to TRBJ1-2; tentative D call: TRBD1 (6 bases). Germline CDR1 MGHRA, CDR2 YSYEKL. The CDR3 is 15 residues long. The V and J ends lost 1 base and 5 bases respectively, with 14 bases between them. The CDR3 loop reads CASSQVARGRYGYTF. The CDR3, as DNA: TGCGCCAGCAGCCAAGTTGCCAGGGGAAGATATGGCTACACCTTC.

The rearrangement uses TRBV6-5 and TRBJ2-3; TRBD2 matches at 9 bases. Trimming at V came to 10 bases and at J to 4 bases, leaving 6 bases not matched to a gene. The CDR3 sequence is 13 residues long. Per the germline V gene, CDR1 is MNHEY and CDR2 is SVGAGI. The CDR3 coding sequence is TGTGCCACCTTTGGGACTAGCCCAGATACGCAGTATTTT. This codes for CATFGTSPDTQYF.

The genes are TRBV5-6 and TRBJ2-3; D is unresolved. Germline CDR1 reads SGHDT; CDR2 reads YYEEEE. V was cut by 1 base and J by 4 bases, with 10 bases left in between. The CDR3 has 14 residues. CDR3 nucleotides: TGTGCCAGCAGCTTGATCCTTGGCCCAGATACGCAGTATTTT. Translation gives CASSLILGPDTQYF.

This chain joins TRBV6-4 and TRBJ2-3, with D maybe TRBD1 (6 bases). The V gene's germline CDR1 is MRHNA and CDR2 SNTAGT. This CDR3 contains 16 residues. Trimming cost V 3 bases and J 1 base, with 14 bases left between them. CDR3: CASSERAGDGTDTQYF. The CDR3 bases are TGTGCCAGCAGTGAGCGTGCAGGGGACGGCACAGATACGCAGTATTTT.

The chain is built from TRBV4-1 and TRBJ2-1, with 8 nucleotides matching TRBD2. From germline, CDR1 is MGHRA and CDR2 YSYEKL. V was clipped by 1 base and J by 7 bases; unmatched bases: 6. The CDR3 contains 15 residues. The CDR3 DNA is TGCGCCAGCAGCCAAGTATTCGCGGGAGGAAATGAGCAGTTCTTC. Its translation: CASSQVFAGGNEQFF.

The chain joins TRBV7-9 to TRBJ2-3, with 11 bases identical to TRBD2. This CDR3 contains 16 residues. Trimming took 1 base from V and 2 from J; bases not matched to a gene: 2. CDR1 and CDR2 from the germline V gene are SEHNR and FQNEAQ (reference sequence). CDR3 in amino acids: CASSLVAGGNTDTQYF. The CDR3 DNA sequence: TGTGCCAGCAGCTTAGTAGCGGGAGGGAACACAGATACGCAGTATTTT.

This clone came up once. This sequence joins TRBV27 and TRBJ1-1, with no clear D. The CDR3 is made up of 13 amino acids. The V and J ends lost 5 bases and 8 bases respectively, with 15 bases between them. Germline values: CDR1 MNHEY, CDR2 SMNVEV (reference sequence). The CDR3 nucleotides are TGTGCCAGCAGTAAGTTCGAGAAATCCGAAGCTTTCTTT. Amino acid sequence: CASSKFEKSEAFF.

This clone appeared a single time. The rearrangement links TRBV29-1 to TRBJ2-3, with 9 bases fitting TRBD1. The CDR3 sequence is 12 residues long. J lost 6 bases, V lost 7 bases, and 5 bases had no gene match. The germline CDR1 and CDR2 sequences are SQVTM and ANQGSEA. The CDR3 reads CSARTGADTQYF. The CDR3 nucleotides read TGCAGCGCCCGGACAGGGGCCGATACGCAGTATTTT.

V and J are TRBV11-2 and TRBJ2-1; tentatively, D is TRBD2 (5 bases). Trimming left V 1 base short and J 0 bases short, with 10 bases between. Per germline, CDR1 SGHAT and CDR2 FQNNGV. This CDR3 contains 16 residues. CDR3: CASSLAGMSSYNEQFF. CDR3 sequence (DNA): TGTGCCAGCAGCTTAGCGGGGATGAGCTCCTACAATGAGCAGTTCTTC. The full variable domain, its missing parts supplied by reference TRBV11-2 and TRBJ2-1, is EAGVAQSPRYKIIEKRQSVAFWCNPISGHATLYWYQQILGQGPKLLIQFQNNGVVDDSQLPKDRFSAERLKGVDSTLKIQPAKLEDSAVYLCASSLAGMSSYNEQFFGPGTRLTVL.

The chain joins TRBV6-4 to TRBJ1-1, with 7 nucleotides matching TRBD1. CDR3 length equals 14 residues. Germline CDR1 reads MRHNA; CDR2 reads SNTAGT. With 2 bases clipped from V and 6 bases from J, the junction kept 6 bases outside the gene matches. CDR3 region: CASSDDRESPEAFF. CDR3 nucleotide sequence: TGTGCCAGCAGTGACGACAGGGAAAGCCCTGAAGCTTTCTTT.

The CDR3 DNA reads TGCGCCAGCAGCGGGGCGACCGACCAATTGAACACTGAAGCTTTCTTT. This sequence encodes CASSGATDQLNTEAFF. The chain uses TRBV5-1 and TRBJ1-1; possible D gene TRBD1, 5 bases. Germline loops: CDR1 SGHRS, CDR2 YFSETQ. V gave up 4 bases and J gave up 0 bases, with 16 bases separating them. This CDR3 is 16 amino acids long.

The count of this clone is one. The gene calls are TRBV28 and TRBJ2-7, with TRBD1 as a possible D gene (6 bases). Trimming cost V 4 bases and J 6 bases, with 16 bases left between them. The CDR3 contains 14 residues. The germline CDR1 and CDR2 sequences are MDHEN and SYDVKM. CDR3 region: CASSSTPTGSEQYF. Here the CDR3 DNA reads TGTGCCAGCAGTTCTACCCCAACAGGGAGCGAGCAGTACTTC.

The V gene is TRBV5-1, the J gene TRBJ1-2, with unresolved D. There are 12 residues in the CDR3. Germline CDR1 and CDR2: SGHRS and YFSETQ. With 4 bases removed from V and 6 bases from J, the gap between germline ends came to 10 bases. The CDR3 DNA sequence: TGCGCCAGCAGCCCAGGATCCCATGGCTACACCTTC. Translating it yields CASSPGSHGYTF.

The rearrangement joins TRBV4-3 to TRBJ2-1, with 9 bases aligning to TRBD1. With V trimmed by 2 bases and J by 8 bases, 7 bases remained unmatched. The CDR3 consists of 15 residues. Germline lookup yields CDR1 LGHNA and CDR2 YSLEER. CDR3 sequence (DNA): TGCGCCAGCAGCCAAACAGGGGGCGGGATACATGAGCAGTTCTTC. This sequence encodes CASSQTGGGIHEQFF.

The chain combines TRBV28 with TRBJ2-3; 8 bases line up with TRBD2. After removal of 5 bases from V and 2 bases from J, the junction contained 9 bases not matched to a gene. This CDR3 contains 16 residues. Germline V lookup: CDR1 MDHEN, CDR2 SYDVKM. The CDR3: CASSLTSGGPTDTQYF. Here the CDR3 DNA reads TGTGCCAGCAGTCTAACTAGCGGAGGCCCCACAGATACGCAGTATTTT.

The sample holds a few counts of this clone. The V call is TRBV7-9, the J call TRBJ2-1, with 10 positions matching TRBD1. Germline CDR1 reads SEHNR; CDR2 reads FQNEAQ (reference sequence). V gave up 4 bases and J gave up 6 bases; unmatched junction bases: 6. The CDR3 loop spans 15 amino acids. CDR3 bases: TGTGCCAGCAGCTGGGACAGGGGACCTTCCAATGAGCAGTTCTTC. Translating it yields CASSWDRGPSNEQFF.

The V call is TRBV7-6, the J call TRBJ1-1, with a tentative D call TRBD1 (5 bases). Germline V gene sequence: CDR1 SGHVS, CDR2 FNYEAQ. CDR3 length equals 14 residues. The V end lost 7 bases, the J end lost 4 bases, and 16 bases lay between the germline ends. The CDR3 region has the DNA TGTGCCAGCACCCCTGCAGGGTTGAGCACTGAAGCTTTCTTT. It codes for CASTPAGLSTEAFF.

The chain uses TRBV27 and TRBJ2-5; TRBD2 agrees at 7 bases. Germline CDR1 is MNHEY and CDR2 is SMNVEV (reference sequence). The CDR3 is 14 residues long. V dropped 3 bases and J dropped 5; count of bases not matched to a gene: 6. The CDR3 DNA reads TGTGCCAGCAGTTTCCGCGGGAGTCGGGAGACCCAGTACTTC. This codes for CASSFRGSRETQYF.

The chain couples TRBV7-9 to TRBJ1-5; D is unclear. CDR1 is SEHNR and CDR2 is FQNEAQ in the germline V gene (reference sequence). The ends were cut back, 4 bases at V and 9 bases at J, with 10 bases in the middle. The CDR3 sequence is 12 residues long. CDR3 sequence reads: CASSSGVRPQHF. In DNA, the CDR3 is TGTGCCAGCAGCTCCGGTGTGCGGCCCCAGCATTTT.

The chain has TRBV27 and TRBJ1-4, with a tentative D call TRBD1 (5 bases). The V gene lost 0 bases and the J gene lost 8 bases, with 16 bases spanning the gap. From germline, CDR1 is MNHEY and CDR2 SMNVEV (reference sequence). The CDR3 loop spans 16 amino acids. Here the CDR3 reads CASSLSIYQGSEKLFF. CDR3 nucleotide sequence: TGTGCCAGCAGTTTATCGATATACCAGGGATCGGAAAAACTGTTTTTT.

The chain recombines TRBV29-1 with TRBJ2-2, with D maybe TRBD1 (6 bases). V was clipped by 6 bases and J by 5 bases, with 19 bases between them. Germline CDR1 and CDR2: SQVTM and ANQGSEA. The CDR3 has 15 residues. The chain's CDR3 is CSVGMTGSVTGELFF. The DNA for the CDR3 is TGCAGCGTGGGGATGACAGGTTCTGTAACCGGGGAGCTGTTTTTT.

Written as DNA, the CDR3 is TGCGCCAGCAGCCAAGCAGGACAGGGGCGAGGAAATACGCAGTATTTT. Translated, it gives CASSQAGQGRGNTQYF. This chain joins TRBV4-1 and TRBJ2-3; 9 bases fit TRBD1. Germline assignment: CDR1 MGHRA and CDR2 YSYEKL. V shed 1 base and J 7 bases; nucleotides not matched to a gene: 9. This CDR3 region has 16 residues.

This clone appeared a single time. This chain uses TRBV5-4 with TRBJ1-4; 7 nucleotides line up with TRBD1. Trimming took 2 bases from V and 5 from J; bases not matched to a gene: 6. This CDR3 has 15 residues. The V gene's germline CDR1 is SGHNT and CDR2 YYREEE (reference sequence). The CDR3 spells CASSFGGGQNEKLFF. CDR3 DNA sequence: TGTGCCAGCAGCTTCGGTGGGGGACAGAATGAAAAACTGTTTTTT.

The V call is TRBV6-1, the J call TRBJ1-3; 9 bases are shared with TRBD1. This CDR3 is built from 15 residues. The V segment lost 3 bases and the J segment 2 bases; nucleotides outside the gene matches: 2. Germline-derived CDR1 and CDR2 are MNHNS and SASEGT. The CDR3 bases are TGTGCCAGCAGTGACCGGACAGGGGCTGGAAACACCATATATTTT. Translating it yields CASSDRTGAGNTIYF.

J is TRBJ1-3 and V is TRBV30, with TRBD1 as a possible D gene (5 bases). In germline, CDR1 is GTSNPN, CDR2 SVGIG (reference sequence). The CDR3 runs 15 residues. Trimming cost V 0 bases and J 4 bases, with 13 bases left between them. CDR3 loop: CAWSVGPTAGNTIYF. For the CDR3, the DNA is TGTGCCTGGAGTGTAGGCCCGACAGCCGGAAACACCATATATTTT.

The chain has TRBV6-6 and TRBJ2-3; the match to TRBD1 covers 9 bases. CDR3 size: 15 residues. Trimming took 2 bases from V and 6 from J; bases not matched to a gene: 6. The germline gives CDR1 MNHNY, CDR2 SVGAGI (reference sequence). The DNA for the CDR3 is TGTGCCAGCAGTTACCCGGACAGGGGAGTGGATACGCAGTATTTT. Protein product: CASSYPDRGVDTQYF.

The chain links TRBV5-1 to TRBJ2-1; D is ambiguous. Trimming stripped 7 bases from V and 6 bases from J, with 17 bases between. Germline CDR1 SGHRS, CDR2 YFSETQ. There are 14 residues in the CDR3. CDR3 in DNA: TGCGCCAGCGGGTCCCCGGCGGTGGGCAATGAGCAGTTCTTC. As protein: CASGSPAVGNEQFF.

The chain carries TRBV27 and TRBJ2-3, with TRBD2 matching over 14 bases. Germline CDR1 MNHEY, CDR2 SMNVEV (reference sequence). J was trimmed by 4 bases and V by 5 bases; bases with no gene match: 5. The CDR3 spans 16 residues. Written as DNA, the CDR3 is TGTGCCAGCAGTGGGGGGACTAGCGGGAGTGCAGATACGCAGTATTTT. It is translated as CASSGGTSGSADTQYF.

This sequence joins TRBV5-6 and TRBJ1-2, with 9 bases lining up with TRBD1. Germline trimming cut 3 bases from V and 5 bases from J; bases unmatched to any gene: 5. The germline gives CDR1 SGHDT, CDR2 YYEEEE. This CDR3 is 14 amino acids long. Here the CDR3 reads CASSSGTGRYGYTF. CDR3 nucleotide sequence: TGTGCCAGCAGCTCCGGGACAGGGCGGTATGGCTACACCTTC.

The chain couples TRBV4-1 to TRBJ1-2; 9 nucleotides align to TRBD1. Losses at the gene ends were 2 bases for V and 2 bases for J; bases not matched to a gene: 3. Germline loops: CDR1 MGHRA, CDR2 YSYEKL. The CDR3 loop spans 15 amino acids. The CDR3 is CASSQYRGPNYGYTF. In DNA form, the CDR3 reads TGCGCCAGCAGCCAATACAGGGGGCCCAACTATGGCTACACCTTC.

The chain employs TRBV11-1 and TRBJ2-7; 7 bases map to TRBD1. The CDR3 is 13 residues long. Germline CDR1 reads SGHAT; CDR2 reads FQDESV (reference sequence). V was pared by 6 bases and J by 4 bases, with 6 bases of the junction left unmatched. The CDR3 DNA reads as TGTGCCAGCAGTAGGACAGGAATATACGAGCAGTACTTC. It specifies CASSRTGIYEQYF.

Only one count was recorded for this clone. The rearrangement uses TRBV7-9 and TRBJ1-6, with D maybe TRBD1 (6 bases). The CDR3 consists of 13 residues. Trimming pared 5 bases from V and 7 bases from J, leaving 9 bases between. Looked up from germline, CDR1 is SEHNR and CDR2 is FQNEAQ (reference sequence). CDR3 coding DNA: TGTGCCAGCAGCCAAACAGGGAATTCACCCCTCCACTTT. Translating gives CASSQTGNSPLHF.